Below are 5 T cell receptor beta chains sequenced from a single sample in a study of blood T cells in healthy people across ages. For the second PCR, which ran for about 6 to 12 cycles, a sample-barcoded 5' primer and a J-beta primer mix were used. Each CDR3 protein gets one entry after TCRdb re-called the 5' RACE reads with MiXCR. The sample consists of over 1,200,000 distinct CDR3 sequences, almost 60% of them appearing once. Sequenced material: blood. The receptors stem from a man aged 18 to 29 in good health.

This clonotype has only a few counts. Here the CDR3 DNA reads TGCGCCAGCAGGGACTACGTTCAAGAGACCCAGTACTTC. It codes for CASRDYVQETQYF. The V and J genes are TRBV10-2 and TRBJ2-5; TRBD2 is a possible D gene (6 bases). V was shortened by 6 bases and J by 2 bases, with 10 bases between the two germline ends. Germline CDR1 WSHSY, CDR2 SAAADI. This CDR3 spans 13 amino acids.

Only one count was recorded for this clonotype. V and J are TRBV7-2 and TRBJ2-3, with 7 bases aligning to TRBD1. Germline loops: CDR1 SGHTA, CDR2 FQGNSA. The CDR3 loop spans 15 amino acids. Trimming removed 5 bases from V and 3 bases from J; junction bases left unmatched: 8. The chain's CDR3 is CTSSAQTGLTDTQYF. CDR3 DNA: TGTACCAGCAGCGCTCAGACAGGGTTGACAGATACGCAGTATTTT.

The genes are TRBV20-1 and TRBJ1-1, with D perhaps matching TRBD1 (5 bases). In germline, CDR1 is DFQATT, CDR2 SNEGSKA (reference sequence). Trimming shortened V by 3 bases and J by 4 bases, and 21 bases separated the two germline ends. The CDR3 consists of 16 residues. The DNA of the CDR3 is TGCAGTGCTAGGGCCCTCGCGGCCGGGGCGTCCACTGAAGCTTTCTTT. Translating it yields CSARALAAGASTEAFF.

The chain links TRBV27 to TRBJ1-2; D ambiguous. Trimming left V 5 bases short and J 2 bases short, with 9 bases between. The CDR3 length is 13 residues. CDR1 is MNHEY, CDR2 SMNVEV, per germline (reference sequence). Written as DNA, the CDR3 is TGTGCCAGCAGTGACTTAGCGAACTATGGCTACACCTTC. This codes for CASSDLANYGYTF.

This clonotype has a handful of counts. One junction end does not reproduce the germline sequence, and a read error may be involved. CDR3 nucleotide sequence: TGTGCTAGCAGCTTAGAGGGCCCTCTCAATGAGCAGTTCTTC. Protein: CASSLEGPLNEQFF. The V and J genes are TRBV7-7 and TRBJ2-1; a possible D gene is TRBD2 (5 bases). There are 14 residues in the CDR3. CDR1 is SSHAT, CDR2 FNYEAQ, per germline (reference sequence).